This is a list of T cell receptor beta chains from one sample in a study of shared clonotypes between healthy human individuals. Assay used: immunoSEQ multiplex PCR; TCRdb lists only in-frame clones, some missing. The sample has over 2 million clones; roughly 94% are singletons. The sample was naive CD4+ T cells sorted from blood. These receptors came from a man between 18 and 29 years old in good health. CDR3s include the opening cysteine and the closing phenylalanine or tryptophan. The D gene is left open where the match is weak. Where a row states a size, it is once, few, many or the class of an expanded clone; other rows omit it.

.,TRBJ2-1,TRBV30,.,14,CAWSLGVTYNEQFF,TGTGCCTGGAGTCTGGGGGTTACCTACAATGAGCAGTTCTTC
.,TRBJ2-5,TRBV27,TRBD2,17,CASSLRGLAGGLETQYF,TGTGCCAGCAGTTTAAGAGGACTAGCGGGGGGCCTAGAGACCCAGTACTTC
.,TRBJ2-1,TRBV15,.,15,CATSRDRGSHNEQFF,TGTGCCACCAGCAGAGATCGGGGTAGCCACAATGAGCAGTTCTTC
.,TRBJ1-2,TRBV12-5,.,12,CASARNTGGYTF,TGTGCTAGTGCCCGGAATACGGGCGGCTACACCTTC
.,TRBJ2-1,TRBV7-2,.,15,CASSLEALSYNEQFF,TGTGCCAGCAGCTTAGAAGCCCTTTCCTACAATGAGCAGTTCTTC
.,TRBJ1-2,TRBV9,.,14,CASSSRLGGNGYTF,TGTGCCAGCAGCTCCCGGTTGGGGGGGAATGGCTACACCTTC
.,TRBJ1-2,TRBV7-9,.,13,CASSLEQGDGYTF,TGTGCCAGCAGCTTAGAGCAGGGAGATGGCTACACCTTC
.,TRBJ1-2,TRBV29-1,TRBD1,14,CSVEESDRATGYTF,TGCAGCGTTGAAGAGTCGGACAGGGCGACTGGCTACACCTTC
.,TRBJ2-7,TRBV6-5,TRBD1,13,CASSGTASYEQYF,TGTGCCAGCAGCGGGACAGCCTCCTACGAGCAGTACTTC
.,TRBJ2-7,TRBV27,.,13,CASFRTQGGEQYF,TGTGCCAGCTTTAGGACCCAGGGAGGCGAGCAGTACTTC
.,TRBJ1-1,TRBV18,.,13,CASSPPRGTEAFF,TGTGCCAGCTCACCACCGAGGGGAACTGAAGCTTTCTTT
.,TRBJ2-1,TRBV5-1,.,14,CASSTLGDLNEQFF,TGCGCCAGCAGCACGCTAGGGGATCTCAATGAGCAGTTCTTC
.,TRBJ2-3,TRBV4-1,.,15,CASSQDGQLRDTQYF,TGCGCCAGCAGCCAAGATGGGCAACTACGAGATACGCAGTATTTT
.,TRBJ2-2,TRBV7-2,TRBD1,15,CASKRDRGRTGELFF,TGTGCCAGCAAAAGGGACAGGGGGCGAACCGGGGAGCTGTTTTTT
.,TRBJ1-4,TRBV2,TRBD1,15,CASSEAGTGDEKLFF,TGTGCCAGCAGTGAAGCCGGGACAGGGGACGAAAAACTGTTTTTT
few,TRBJ2-5,TRBV28,.,13,CASTTPSRETQYF,TGTGCCAGCACTACTCCGTCCCGGGAGACCCAGTACTTC
.,TRBJ2-1,TRBV10-3,.,15,CANSRDPSVGNEQFF,TGTGCCAATTCCCGGGACCCCTCAGTTGGCAATGAGCAGTTCTTC
once,TRBJ1-5,TRBV7-2,.,15,CASSAEGSRGQPQHF,TGTGCCAGCAGCGCAGAAGGTTCAAGGGGTCAGCCCCAGCATTTT
.,TRBJ1-4,TRBV7-2,.,13,CASSRATNEKLFF,TGTGCCAGCAGCCGGGCAACTAATGAAAAACTGTTTTTT
.,TRBJ2-5,TRBV9,TRBD2,15,CASSPGLAAQETQYF,TGTGCCAGCAGCCCCGGACTAGCTGCTCAAGAGACCCAGTACTTC
.,TRBJ2-2,TRBV2,.,14,CASRGSQNTGELFF,TGTGCCAGCAGGGGTTCTCAAAACACCGGGGAGCTGTTTTTT
.,TRBJ2-7,TRBV6-5,TRBD2,14,CASSRTSGKHEQYF,TGTGCCAGCAGTCGGACTAGCGGGAAGCACGAGCAGTACTTC
.,TRBJ2-5,TRBV7-6,.,14,CASSSYGGGETQYF,TGTGCCAGCAGCTCCTACGGTGGTGGAGAGACCCAGTACTTC
.,TRBJ2-2,TRBV5-4,.,14,CASSLGPNTGELFF,TGTGCCAGCAGCTTAGGACCGAACACCGGGGAGCTGTTTTTT
many,TRBJ2-7,TRBV6-1,.,14,CASSEAEDSYEQYF,TGTGCCAGCAGTGAAGCGGAGGACAGCTACGAGCAGTACTTC
.,TRBJ2-1,TRBV2,TRBD2,16,CASRTLAGGAYNEQFF,TGTGCCAGCAGAACCCTAGCGGGGGGGGCTTACAATGAGCAGTTCTTC
.,TRBJ1-1,TRBV28,.,14,CASILGLKNTEAFF,TGTGCCAGCATTCTCGGACTGAAGAACACTGAAGCTTTCTTT
.,TRBJ2-1,TRBV10-3,.,12,CAISEAHNEQFF,TGTGCCATCAGTGAGGCACACAATGAGCAGTTCTTC
.,TRBJ2-7,TRBV6-6,.,10,CAINSGEQYF,TGTGCCATCAACTCAGGCGAGCAGTACTTC
.,TRBJ2-7,TRBV27,.,13,CASSWGPSGEQYF,TGTGCCAGCAGTTGGGGGCCCTCGGGGGAGCAGTACTTC
.,TRBJ1-3,TRBV7-9,.,14,CASSLVASPNTIYF,TGTGCCAGCAGCTTAGTTGCCAGCCCAAACACCATATATTTT
.,TRBJ1-2,TRBV28,.,13,CASSVKRGYGYTF,TGTGCCAGCAGTGTAAAGAGAGGGTATGGCTACACCTTC
.,TRBJ2-7,TRBV18,.,14,CASSPIMYPNEQYF,TGTGCCAGCTCACCGATTATGTATCCGAACGAGCAGTACTTC
.,TRBJ1-3,TRBV7-9,.,15,CASSLAGSSGNTIYF,TGTGCCAGCAGCTTAGCCGGGAGCTCTGGAAACACCATATATTTT
.,TRBJ1-1,TRBV10-3,.,13,CAISERRNTEAFF,TGTGCCATCAGTGAGAGGAGGAACACTGAAGCTTTCTTT
once,TRBJ1-2,TRBV5-1,TRBD1,12,CASSLDREGYTF,TGCGCCAGCAGCCTTGACAGGGAAGGCTACACCTTC
.,TRBJ2-2,TRBV11-2,TRBD2,15,CASSKLAGSAGELFF,TGTGCCAGCAGCAAACTAGCGGGAAGTGCCGGGGAGCTGTTTTTT
.,TRBJ1-2,TRBV28,.,20,CASSSFRRARQTSIPYGYTF,TGTGCCAGCAGTTCCTTCCGCCGCGCCCGACAGACATCTATACCCTATGGCTACACCTTC
.,TRBJ1-4,TRBV4-1,.,13,CASSQVLREKLFF,TGCGCCAGCAGCCAAGTCCTGCGGGAAAAACTGTTTTTT
.,TRBJ2-5,TRBV5-1,TRBD1,14,CASSGRQGRETQYF,TGCGCCAGCAGCGGAAGACAGGGACGGGAGACCCAGTACTTC
.,TRBJ1-5,TRBV6-1,.,13,CASSEGPNQPQHF,TGTGCCAGCAGTGAAGGTCCCAATCAGCCCCAGCATTTT
.,TRBJ1-6,TRBV5-1,.,15,CASSLISSYNSPLHF,TGCGCCAGCAGCTTGATAAGCTCCTATAATTCACCCCTCCACTTT
.,TRBJ2-1,TRBV6-5,.,10,CHRGFNEQFF,TGTCATCGGGGTTTCAATGAGCAGTTCTTC
once,TRBJ2-5,TRBV10-3,TRBD1,16,CAISESTGQGGFGQYF,TGTGCCATCAGTGAGTCGACAGGACAGGGGGGATTTGGCCAGTACTTC
once,TRBJ2-4,TRBV29-1,.,12,CSVEKAKNIQYF,TGCAGCGTTGAAAAAGCCAAAAACATTCAGTACTTC
.,TRBJ1-1,TRBV2,TRBD1,14,CASKSDRGPTEAFF,TGTGCCAGCAAATCCGACAGGGGGCCCACTGAAGCTTTCTTT
.,TRBJ1-1,TRBV2,.,13,CASSASGALTAFF,TGTGCCAGCAGTGCTTCGGGGGCCCTAACGGCTTTCTTT
.,TRBJ2-7,TRBV5-4,.,15,CASSHNRDGSYEQYF,TGTGCCAGCAGTCATAACCGGGACGGTTCCTACGAGCAGTACTTC
.,TRBJ1-6,TRBV27,.,15,CASRFGHLYNSPLHF,TGTGCCAGCAGATTTGGACACCTCTATAATTCACCCCTCCACTTT
.,TRBJ2-7,TRBV5-1,.,15,CASSPDGTSRREQYF,TGCGCCAGCAGCCCGGACGGGACCTCCAGGAGGGAGCAGTACTTC